Listed below are T cell receptor beta chains from one sample, sequenced in a study of T cell responses to AZD1222 COVID-19 vaccine. Produced via immunoSEQ multiplex PCR; TCRdb's table is partial and in-frame only. The profile covers 98,000 or so clones, with approximately 89% appearing a single time and more than 2.5% taken by the ten largest. Sequenced here: peripheral blood, sampled 28 days after the second dose of the MenACWY control vaccine. These receptors originate from an adult who received the MenACWY meningococcal vaccine as a control. The CDR3 runs from the conserved cysteine through the conserved F or W. D genes are given only for firm matches. Size values are once, few and many counts, or a class for expanded clones, and some rows have none.

CDR3 protein	CDR3 DNA	clone size	V gene	J gene	D gene
CASSPSGGAGDTQYF	TGTGCCAGCAGCCCGAGCGGGGGGGCCGGAGATACGCAGTATTTT	NA	TRBV3-1/TRBV3-2	TRBJ2-3	TRBD2
CASSQDWGWALYF	TGCGCCAGCAGCCAAGATTGGGGCTGGGCCCTATATTTT	NA	TRBV4-1	TRBJ1-3	NA
CSVGSYNEQFF	TGCAGCGTTGGGTCGTACAATGAGCAGTTCTTC	once	TRBV29-1	TRBJ2-1	NA
CASSPGISGYGYTF	TGTGCCAGCTCACCGGGGATATCGGGCTATGGCTACACCTTC	NA	TRBV18	TRBJ1-2	NA
CASRGSLSYGYTF	TGTGCCAGCAGGGGTTCACTTAGCTATGGCTACACCTTC	NA	TRBV2	TRBJ1-2	NA
CASSFDGRVNYGYTF	TGTGCCAGCAGCTTTGATGGCAGGGTGAACTATGGCTACACCTTC	once	TRBV11-2	TRBJ1-2	NA
CASSENPTSGNTIYF	TGTGCCAGCAGTGAAAATCCAACCTCTGGAAACACCATATATTTT	few	TRBV6-1	TRBJ1-3	NA
CASSDPGTVYNEQFF	TGCGCCAGCAGTGATCCCGGGACCGTGTACAATGAGCAGTTCTTC	NA	TRBV10-2	TRBJ2-1	NA
CASSLTGFTGELFF	TGTGCCAGTAGTTTGACAGGGTTCACCGGGGAGCTGTTTTTT	NA	TRBV19	TRBJ2-2	TRBD1
CATSRDRRGKAGTDTQYF	TGTGCCACCAGCAGAGATAGAAGGGGAAAAGCGGGCACAGATACGCAGTATTTT	NA	TRBV15	TRBJ2-3	NA
CASSLISRGSTEAFF	TGTGCCAGCAGCTTGATCTCCAGGGGTAGCACTGAAGCTTTCTTT	NA	TRBV5-4	TRBJ1-1	NA
CARKYGYTF	TGTGCCAGGAAATATGGCTACACCTTC	NA	TRBV28	TRBJ1-2	NA
CASNTLRDSVSGNTIYF	TGTGCCAGCAACACCCTCCGGGACAGCGTCTCTGGAAACACCATATATTTT	NA	TRBV14	TRBJ1-3	TRBD1
CASSLIRGKYEQYF	TGTGCCAGCAGCTTGATCAGGGGCAAATACGAGCAGTACTTC	NA	TRBV5-6	TRBJ2-7	NA
CASSQSDRRGKLFF	TGTGCCAGCAGCCAAAGCGACCGGAGGGGAAAACTGTTTTTT	once	TRBV3-1/TRBV3-2	TRBJ1-4	NA
CASTLGTGSYEQYF	TGTGCCAGCACCTTGGGGACAGGGTCCTACGAGCAGTACTTC	NA	TRBV28	TRBJ2-7	TRBD1
CAISEYRDTRNYGYTF	TGTGCCATCAGTGAGTACCGGGACACTAGAAACTATGGCTACACCTTC	NA	TRBV10-3	TRBJ1-2	NA
CASSTRDSTNEKLFF	TGTGCCAGTAGTACCCGGGACTCCACTAATGAAAAACTGTTTTTT	NA	TRBV19	TRBJ1-4	NA
CASSGYSVEQYF	TGTGCCAGCAGTGGTTACTCTGTCGAGCAGTACTTC	once	TRBV2	TRBJ2-7	NA
CASSLDRGRRYGYTF	TGTGCCAGCAGCCTAGACAGGGGGCGGAGGTATGGCTACACCTTC	NA	TRBV7-2	TRBJ1-2	TRBD1
CASSKSRARTGIYEQYF	TGTGCCAGCAGCAAATCCCGCGCAAGGACGGGGATCTACGAGCAGTACTTC	NA	TRBV21-1	TRBJ2-7	NA
CAISESDRGRNQPQHF	TGTGCCATCAGTGAGTCGGACAGGGGGCGGAATCAGCCCCAGCATTTT	NA	TRBV10-3	TRBJ1-5	TRBD1
CASSFDSTDTQYF	TGTGCCAGCAGCTTCGACAGCACAGATACGCAGTATTTT	NA	TRBV7-9	TRBJ2-3	NA
CASSPREGARANEKLFF	TGTGCCAGCTCACCACGGGAGGGGGCGCGAGCTAATGAAAAACTGTTTTTT	NA	TRBV18	TRBJ1-4	TRBD1
CASSEGRGIDGYTF	TGTGCCAGCAGTGAAGGAAGGGGGATAGATGGCTACACCTTC	NA	TRBV2	TRBJ1-2	NA
CASSLGRGREAFF	TGTGCCAGCAGTTTAGGACGGGGAAGGGAAGCTTTCTTT	few	TRBV12-3/TRBV12-4	TRBJ1-1	NA
CATKQGAEAFF	TGTGCCACCAAGCAAGGGGCCGAAGCTTTCTTT	NA	TRBV24-1	TRBJ1-1	NA
CASSKTSGGDYNEQFF	TGTGCCAGCAGCAAGACTAGCGGGGGGGACTACAATGAGCAGTTCTTC	NA	TRBV11-3	TRBJ2-1	TRBD2
CACVPLGDRNEKLFF	TGTGCCTGCGTCCCTTTAGGGGACCGTAATGAAAAACTGTTTTTT	NA	TRBV30	TRBJ1-4	NA
CASSSLAGGLKTQYF	TGTGCCAGCAGTTCCCTAGCGGGGGGGCTAAAGACCCAGTACTTC	NA	TRBV28	TRBJ2-5	TRBD2
CASSPSTGVNTEAFF	TGTGCCAGCTCACCGTCGACAGGGGTGAACACTGAAGCTTTCTTT	NA	TRBV18	TRBJ1-1	TRBD1
CASSRVIPAGGSNQPQHF	TGTGCCAGTAGTAGGGTGATCCCGGCGGGGGGTAGCAATCAGCCCCAGCATTTT	NA	TRBV19	TRBJ1-5	NA
CAIRATGGSETQYF	TGTGCCATCAGGGCCACAGGGGGCTCTGAGACCCAGTACTTC	NA	TRBV10-3	TRBJ2-5	TRBD1
CASSQERTGAYEQYF	TGCGCCAGCAGCCAAGAACGGACAGGGGCCTACGAGCAGTACTTC	NA	TRBV4-3	TRBJ2-7	TRBD1
CASSPSTGPGYGYTF	TGTGCCAGCTCACCAAGCACAGGGCCGGGCTATGGCTACACCTTC	NA	TRBV18	TRBJ1-2	NA
CASRGGTSESYEQYF	TGTGCCAGCAGGGGGGGGACTAGCGAGTCCTACGAGCAGTACTTC	few	TRBV27	TRBJ2-7	TRBD2
CASSIRGGNTGELFF	TGTGCCAGTAGTATAAGAGGGGGGAACACCGGGGAGCTGTTTTTT	few	TRBV19	TRBJ2-2	NA
CASSLVGQGAAEAFF	TGTGCCAGCAGCTTAGTAGGGCAGGGGGCCGCTGAAGCTTTCTTT	NA	TRBV7-2	TRBJ1-1	TRBD1
CASRSGSNQPQHF	TGTGCCAGCAGGAGTGGAAGCAATCAGCCCCAGCATTTT	NA	TRBV12-3/TRBV12-4	TRBJ1-5	NA
CASSFGQGGNEKLFF	TGTGCCAGCAGCTTCGGACAGGGGGGTAATGAAAAACTGTTTTTT	NA	TRBV7-9	TRBJ1-4	TRBD1
CASSRLGERSLDGYTF	TGTGCCAGCAGCCGATTAGGGGAAAGGAGTCTGGATGGCTACACCTTC	NA	TRBV14	TRBJ1-2	NA
CASSLPPITVETQYF	TGTGCCAGCAGTTTACCCCCAATCACAGTGGAGACCCAGTACTTC	NA	TRBV6-2/TRBV6-3	TRBJ2-5	NA
CASSPRAANRFSEAFF	TGTGCCAGCAGCCCCCGGGCAGCCAACAGGTTCTCTGAAGCTTTCTTT	NA	TRBV9	TRBJ1-1	NA
CASSLGGGQPQHF	TGCGCCAGCAGCTTAGGGGGTGGGCAGCCCCAGCATTTT	NA	TRBV4-3	TRBJ1-5	NA
CASSRSQFNSPLHF	TGTGCCAGCAGTAGATCTCAGTTTAATTCACCCCTCCACTTT	few	TRBV7-9	TRBJ1-6	NA
CASSRMGRGGSDTQYF	TGTGCCAGCAGTCGGATGGGGCGGGGGGGCTCAGATACGCAGTATTTT	NA	TRBV28	TRBJ2-3	TRBD2
CASSKGGASPGTDTQYF	TGTGCCAGCAGCAAAGGCGGGGCTAGCCCCGGCACAGATACGCAGTATTTT	NA	TRBV21-1	TRBJ2-3	NA
CASRDIALNTEAFF	TGTGCCAGTCGGGACATAGCCCTGAACACTGAAGCTTTCTTT	NA	TRBV19	TRBJ1-1	NA
CASSQEKLRDEQYF	TGTGCCAGCAGCCAAGAGAAACTGCGGGACGAGCAGTACTTC	NA	TRBV4-2	TRBJ2-7	NA
CSAGGTASTYEQYF	TGCAGTGCTGGTGGGACAGCATCAACCTACGAGCAGTACTTC	NA	TRBV20-1	TRBJ2-7	TRBD1
CASSEAGGPQPIIYF	TGTGCCAGCAGTGAAGCGGGGGGCCCCCAGCCGATAATTTATTTT	NA	TRBV2	TRBJ2-3	NA
CASSPDRLDGYTF	TGTGCCAGCAGCCCGGACAGGTTGGATGGCTACACCTTC	NA	TRBV7-2	TRBJ1-2	TRBD1
CASSPRQRFNEKLFF	TGTGCCAGCAGCCCGAGACAGCGCTTTAATGAAAAACTGTTTTTT	NA	TRBV7-8	TRBJ1-4	NA
CASSTAGTYSTDTQYF	TGTGCCAGTAGTACCGCCGGGACTTACAGCACAGATACGCAGTATTTT	NA	TRBV19	TRBJ2-3	NA
CASSLGGAGDEQYF	TGTGCCAGCAGCTTAGGGGGGGCAGGGGACGAGCAGTACTTC	NA	TRBV7-6	TRBJ2-7	NA
CASSVGGYINNEQFF	TGTGCCAGCAGCGTAGGAGGCTATATAAACAATGAGCAGTTCTTC	NA	TRBV9	TRBJ2-1	NA
CASRPGDSYNEQFF	TGTGCCAGCAGGCCTGGTGACTCCTACAATGAGCAGTTCTTC	NA	TRBV5-4	TRBJ2-1	NA